Shown below are 16 T cell receptor beta chains from a single sample sequenced in a study of shared clonotypes between healthy human individuals. The repertoire was sequenced with immunoSEQ multiplex PCR; TCRdb's copy has only in-frame clones and lacks some. The table has some 2.1 million clones, over 85% seen once. The sequenced sample was naive CD4+ T cells sorted from blood. The subset here: CD45RA+ positively selected. The source of these receptors is a man in his late teens or twenties in good health.

Comments on this clone: The same CDR3 arises from other DNA sequences in this sample as well. The chain carries TRBV19 and TRBJ2-3; D is perhaps TRBD1 (5 bases). The CDR3 consists of 13 residues. From germline, CDR1 is LNHDA and CDR2 SQIVND (reference sequence). V was pared by 3 bases and J by 6 bases, with 10 bases between. Here the CDR3 reads CASSIQGGDTQYF. DNA for the CDR3: TGTGCCAGTAGTATCCAGGGTGGCGATACGCAGTATTTT.

About this clone itself: One junction end does not reproduce the germline sequence, and a read error may be involved. The chain is built from TRBV28 and TRBJ1-1; D remains unclear. The V gene's germline CDR1 is MDHEN and CDR2 SYDVKM. This CDR3 spans 11 amino acids. The DNA of the CDR3 is TGTGCCAGCAGGGCGAACGCTGAAGCTTTCTTT. Its protein is CASRANAEAFF.

The chain joins TRBV10-1 to TRBJ2-1, with 11 bases aligning to TRBD2. J was trimmed by 4 bases and V by 5 bases; bases with no gene match: 7. The CDR3 contains 16 residues. From germline, CDR1 is WNHNN and CDR2 SYGVQD (reference sequence). CDR3 sequence reads: CASSTTGTSGYNEQFF. The CDR3 region has the DNA TGCGCCAGCAGTACCACCGGGACTAGCGGATACAATGAGCAGTTCTTC.

The gene calls are TRBV5-1 and TRBJ2-7; a possible D gene is TRBD2 (5 bases). Germline V CDR1 and CDR2: SGHRS, YFSETQ. The ends were cut back, 2 bases at V and 2 bases at J, with 17 bases in the middle. The CDR3 totals 16 residues. The CDR3 region has the DNA TGCGCCAGCAGCTTCCAAGGCAGTCCCGGGGCCTACGAGCAGTACTTC. Translated: CASSFQGSPGAYEQYF.

The chain carries TRBV27 and TRBJ2-7; 8 positions agree with TRBD1. The CDR3 covers 14 residues. Germline loops: CDR1 MNHEY, CDR2 SMNVEV (reference sequence). V dropped 6 bases and J dropped 6; count of bases not matched to a gene: 10. CDR3 residues: CASSVVQGGSEQYF. CDR3 DNA: TGTGCCAGCAGCGTCGTACAGGGGGGCTCCGAGCAGTACTTC.

The chain is built from TRBV29-1 and TRBJ1-1, with 9 bases lining up with TRBD1. V shed 7 bases and J 5 bases; nucleotides not matched to a gene: 8. This CDR3 spans 13 amino acids. CDR1 and CDR2 (germline): SQVTM, ANQGSEA. The CDR3 DNA reads TGCAGCGGGGACAGGGTAATCAAGACTGAAGCTTTCTTT. Translation: CSGDRVIKTEAFF.

This clone has a single count. The CDR3 loop reads CASSFLRSGGTDTQYF. The CDR3 DNA sequence: TGTGCCAGCAGCTTCCTTAGGAGCGGGGGCACAGATACGCAGTATTTT. V is TRBV11-2 and J is TRBJ2-3, with 7 nucleotides matching TRBD2. J lost 1 base, V lost 3 bases, and 7 bases had no gene match. In germline, CDR1 is SGHAT, CDR2 FQNNGV. The CDR3 totals 16 residues.

In DNA form, the CDR3 reads TGCGCCAGCAGCTGGGCGGGACAGGGAGCGGACGAGCAGTACTTC. Residues: CASSWAGQGADEQYF. The chain couples TRBV5-1 to TRBJ2-7, with 9 nucleotides matching TRBD1. The CDR3 consists of 15 residues. Trimming took 3 bases from V and 5 from J; bases not matched to a gene: 9. Germline V CDR1 and CDR2: SGHRS, YFSETQ.

CDR3 loop: CASSYRDRVIYEQYF. CDR3 nucleotides: TGTGCCAGCAGTTACCGGGACAGAGTAATCTACGAGCAGTACTTC. This chain uses TRBV6-6 with TRBJ2-7; 7 bases are shared with TRBD1. With V trimmed by 2 bases and J by 3 bases, 7 bases remained unmatched. The CDR3 runs 15 residues. Germline CDR1 and CDR2: MNHNY and SVGAGI (reference sequence).

The chain links TRBV29-1 to TRBJ2-7, with 9 nucleotides matching TRBD1. Germline assignment: CDR1 SQVTM and CDR2 ANQGSEA. The CDR3 contains 14 residues. With V trimmed by 6 bases and J by 4 bases, 10 bases remained unmatched. CDR3 protein: CSVKTGTGSYEQYF. DNA of the CDR3: TGCAGCGTCAAAACCGGGACAGGGTCATACGAGCAGTACTTC.

Here the CDR3 reads CASSLAYGYGGETQYF. In DNA form, the CDR3 reads TGTGCCAGCAGCTTAGCCTACGGATACGGAGGAGAGACCCAGTACTTC. The chain is built from TRBV7-2 and TRBJ2-5; TRBD2 is a possible D gene (5 bases). V gave up 0 bases and J gave up 4 bases, with 15 bases separating them. The CDR3 is 16 amino acids. CDR1 and CDR2 from the germline V gene are SGHTA and FQGNSA.

V gene TRBV7-9 combines with J gene TRBJ2-3, with 7 bases fitting TRBD2. The germline gives CDR1 SEHNR, CDR2 FQNEAQ (reference sequence). The CDR3 sequence is 15 residues long. V gave up 6 bases and J gave up 5 bases; unmatched junction bases: 11. CDR3 in amino acids: CASSRGDGSLDTQYF. As DNA, the CDR3 is TGTGCCAGCAGTCGGGGGGACGGGTCGTTAGATACGCAGTATTTT.

This chain connects TRBV25-1 to TRBJ2-1; the match to TRBD2 covers 8 bases. This CDR3 contains 15 residues. Germline V CDR1 and CDR2: MGHDK, SYGVNS. The junction had 7 bases not matched to a gene; V was cut back by 2 bases and J by 7 bases. Written as DNA, the CDR3 is TGTGCCAGCAGTGAAGGGACTAGTCATATGAATGAGCAGTTCTTC. Translation gives CASSEGTSHMNEQFF.

This chain uses TRBV5-1 with TRBJ1-4, with D maybe TRBD1 (6 bases). Looked up from germline, CDR1 is SGHRS and CDR2 is YFSETQ. Trimming removed 1 base from V and 3 bases from J, with 10 bases in between. This CDR3 has 15 amino acids. The CDR3 nucleotides are TGCGCCAGCAGCTTGTGGGCAGGGGCTAATGAAAAACTGTTTTTT. Its protein is CASSLWAGANEKLFF. Filled out from reference TRBV5-1 and TRBJ1-4, the complete variable domain reads KAGVTQTPRYLIKTRGQQVTLSCSPISGHRSVSWYQQTPGQGLQFLFEYFSETQRNKGNFPGRFSGRQFSNSRSEMNVSTLELGDSALYLCASSLWAGANEKLFFGSGTQLSVL.

This chain links TRBV4-1 with TRBJ2-2; 7 bases are shared with TRBD2. V trimming: 4 bases; J trimming: 6 bases; junction bases outside the gene matches: 14. Germline V gene data show CDR1 as MGHRA and CDR2 as YSYEKL. The CDR3 consists of 17 residues. This chain's CDR3 is CASSPFGRLAFSGELFF. In DNA, the CDR3 is TGCGCCAGCAGCCCTTTTGGTAGACTAGCTTTTTCCGGGGAGCTGTTTTTT.

The table lists this clone with a count of one. Other DNA variants within this sample encode the same CDR3. This chain uses TRBV18 with TRBJ1-2, with D uncertain. The CDR3 contains 11 residues. Germline CDR1 is KGHSH and CDR2 is LQKENI. Trimming left V 3 bases short and J 8 bases short, with 7 bases between. CDR3 DNA: TGTGCCAGCTCACCCGGTCAGGGCTACACCTTC. This gives the protein CASSPGQGYTF.